This entry describes one TCR beta chain. Assay used: immunoSEQ multiplex PCR; TCRdb lists only in-frame clones, some missing. The top ten hold about 6.3% of the sample, which has about 200,000 clones, 75% to 90% seen once. This record belongs to a study of blood T cell repertoires in COVID-19. For the study at large: Whether acute or convalescent, the COVID-19 samples came from the United States, Italy and Spain.

The germline CDR1 and CDR2 sequences are SGHAT and FQNNGV. CDR3 length: 18 amino acids. V dropped 5 bases and J dropped 0; count of bases not matched to a gene: 7. The chain links TRBV11-2 to TRBJ2-3, with 14 bases fitting TRBD2. The origin of this receptor is a man in his 60s with acute or convalescent COVID-19. Sequenced input: peripheral blood. CDR3 protein: CASSQGLAGAFSTDTQYF. In DNA, the CDR3 is TGTGCCAGCAGCCAGGGACTAGCGGGAGCCTTTAGCACAGATACGCAGTATTTT.